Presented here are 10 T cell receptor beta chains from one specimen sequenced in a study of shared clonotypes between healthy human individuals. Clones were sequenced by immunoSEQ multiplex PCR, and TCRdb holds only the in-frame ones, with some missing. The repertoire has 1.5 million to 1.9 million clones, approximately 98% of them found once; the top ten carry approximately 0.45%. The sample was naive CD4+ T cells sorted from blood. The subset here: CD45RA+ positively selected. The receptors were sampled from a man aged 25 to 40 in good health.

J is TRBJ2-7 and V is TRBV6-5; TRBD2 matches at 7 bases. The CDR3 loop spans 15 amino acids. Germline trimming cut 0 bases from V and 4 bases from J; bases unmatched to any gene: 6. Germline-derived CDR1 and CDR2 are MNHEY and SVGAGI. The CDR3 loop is CASSYSAGVRYEQYF. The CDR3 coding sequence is TGTGCCAGCAGTTACTCGGCGGGAGTTCGGTACGAGCAGTACTTC.

DNA of the CDR3: TGTGCCAGCAGTTCTCCCGGCGTAGCTTTCTTT. Its translation is CASSSPGVAFF. The gene calls are TRBV11-2 and TRBJ1-1; D call uncertain. This CDR3 comprises 11 residues. V was pared by 6 bases and J by 10 bases, with 12 bases between. The germline gives CDR1 SGHAT, CDR2 FQNNGV.

The CDR3: CASSPKLDLGYGYTF. In nucleotides, the CDR3 is TGTGCCAGCTCACCAAAACTGGACTTGGGCTATGGCTACACCTTC. V is TRBV18 and J is TRBJ1-2; no firm D call. The CDR3 is made up of 15 amino acids. The germline V and J ends were trimmed by 2 bases and 4 bases, with 14 bases remaining between them. CDR1 and CDR2 from the germline V gene are KGHSH and LQKENI.

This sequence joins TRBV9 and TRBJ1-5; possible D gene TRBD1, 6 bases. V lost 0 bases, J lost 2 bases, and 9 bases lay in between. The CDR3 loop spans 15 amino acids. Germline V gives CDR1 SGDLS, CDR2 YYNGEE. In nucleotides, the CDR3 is TGTGCCAGCAGCGTAGCAGGGGAGCGCAATCAGCCCCAGCATTTT. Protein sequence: CASSVAGERNQPQHF.

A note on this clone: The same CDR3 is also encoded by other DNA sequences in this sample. In nucleotides, the CDR3 is TGTGCCAGTAGTATAGGCCAAGAGACCCAGTACTTC. It codes for CASSIGQETQYF. V is TRBV19 and J is TRBJ2-5; D remains ambiguous. V was trimmed by 1 base and J by 1 base, leaving 1 base between them. Germline V lookup: CDR1 LNHDA, CDR2 SQIVND (reference sequence). The CDR3 loop spans 12 amino acids.

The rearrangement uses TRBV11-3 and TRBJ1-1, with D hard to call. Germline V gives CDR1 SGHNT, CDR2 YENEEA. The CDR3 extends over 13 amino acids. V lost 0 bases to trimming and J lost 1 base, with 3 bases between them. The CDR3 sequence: CASSLERNTEAFF. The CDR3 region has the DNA TGTGCCAGCAGCTTAGAAAGGAACACTGAAGCTTTCTTT.

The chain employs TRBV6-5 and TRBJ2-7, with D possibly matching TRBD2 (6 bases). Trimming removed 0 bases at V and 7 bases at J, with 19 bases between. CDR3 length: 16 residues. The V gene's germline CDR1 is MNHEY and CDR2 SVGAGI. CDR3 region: CASSYSQVTSQGEQYF. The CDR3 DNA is TGTGCCAGCAGTTACTCCCAGGTGACTAGTCAGGGAGAGCAGTACTTC.

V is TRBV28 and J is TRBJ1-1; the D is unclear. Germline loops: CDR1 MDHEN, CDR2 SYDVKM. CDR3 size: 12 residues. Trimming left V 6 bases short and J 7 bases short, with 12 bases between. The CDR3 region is CASSLLGIEAFF. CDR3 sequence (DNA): TGTGCCAGCAGCCTATTGGGGATTGAAGCTTTCTTT.

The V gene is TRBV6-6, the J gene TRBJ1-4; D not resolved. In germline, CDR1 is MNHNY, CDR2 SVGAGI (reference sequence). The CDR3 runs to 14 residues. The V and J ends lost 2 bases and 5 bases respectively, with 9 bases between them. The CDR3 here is CASSYPQRNEKLFF. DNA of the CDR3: TGTGCCAGCAGTTACCCACAGCGGAATGAAAAACTGTTTTTT.

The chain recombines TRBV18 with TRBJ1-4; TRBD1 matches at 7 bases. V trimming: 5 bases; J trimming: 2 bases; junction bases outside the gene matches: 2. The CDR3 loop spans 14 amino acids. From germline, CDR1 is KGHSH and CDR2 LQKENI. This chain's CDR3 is CASSTGATNEKLFF. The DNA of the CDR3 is TGTGCCAGCTCAACAGGGGCGACTAATGAAAAACTGTTTTTT.